These 8 T cell receptor beta chains originate from one sample sequenced in a study of cytomegalovirus exposure and HLA in healthy donors. PCR employed 60 Vbeta and 13 Jbeta primers. Here immunoSEQ multiplex PCR was the method, and the copy in TCRdb shows in-frame clones only, minus some. Here the sample spans more than 90,000 clones, about 72% being singletons. The specimen sequenced was PBMCs. The receptors come from a man between 45 and 60 years old in good health and CMV-seropositive.

The gene calls are TRBV5-4 and TRBJ2-5, with TRBD2 identical over 8 bases. Germline V gene sequence: CDR1 SGHNT, CDR2 YYREEE (reference sequence). V shed 4 bases, J shed 5 bases, and the junction held 10 bases outside the gene matches. This CDR3 spans 15 amino acids. The DNA of the CDR3 is TGTGCCAGCAGCACCCGGTTCGGGAGGGGGGAGACCCAGTACTTC. Amino acid sequence: CASSTRFGRGETQYF.

J is TRBJ2-7 and V is TRBV10-3; D possibly corresponds to TRBD1 (5 bases). Germline CDR1 reads ENHRY; CDR2 reads SYGVKD. The V gene lost 4 bases and the J gene lost 0 bases, with 10 bases spanning the gap. The CDR3 length is 14 residues. The CDR3 DNA reads TGTGCCATCAGTGGGACATCGAGCTCCTACGAGCAGTACTTC. Protein product: CAISGTSSSYEQYF.

In this sample, this clone turned up a few times. The chain is built from TRBV5-1 and TRBJ1-1; D is ambiguous. V was trimmed by 4 bases and J by 0 bases, leaving 10 bases between them. This CDR3 has 14 amino acids. Germline-derived CDR1 and CDR2 are SGHRS and YFSETQ. The CDR3 bases are TGCGCCAGCAGCCACCCGGAGATGAACACTGAAGCTTTCTTT. Translating it yields CASSHPEMNTEAFF.

The chain is built from TRBV7-9 and TRBJ2-5, with D hard to call. The CDR3 is made up of 14 amino acids. The V gene lost 3 bases and the J gene lost 1 base, with 9 bases spanning the gap. Per the germline V gene, CDR1 is SEHNR and CDR2 is FQNEAQ (reference sequence). CDR3 nucleotides: TGTGCCAGCAGCTTCACAGACCTCCAAGAGACCCAGTACTTC. Translation: CASSFTDLQETQYF.

The genes are TRBV5-4 and TRBJ2-7; TRBD2 matches 9 bases. V shed 0 bases, J shed 1 base, and the junction held 2 bases outside the gene matches. There are 15 residues in the CDR3. From germline, CDR1 is SGHNT and CDR2 YYREEE (reference sequence). CDR3 sequence: CASSLERGVSYEQYF. In DNA, the CDR3 is TGTGCCAGCAGCTTGGAGCGGGGGGTGTCCTACGAGCAGTACTTC.

The chain combines TRBV6-5 with TRBJ1-6; D is unresolved. The length of the CDR3 is 16 residues. Looked up from germline, CDR1 is MNHEY and CDR2 is SVGAGI. V was clipped by 0 bases and J by 8 bases, with 14 bases between them. CDR3 sequence: CASSYSNGLADSPLHF. CDR3 coding DNA: TGTGCCAGCAGTTACTCGAATGGCCTCGCGGATTCACCCCTCCACTTT.

This clone has only a few counts. The chain employs TRBV7-8 and TRBJ1-1, with unresolved D. Germline V gene data show CDR1 as SGHVS and CDR2 as FQNEAQ. This CDR3 is built from 16 residues. Trimming removed 5 bases from V and 4 bases from J, with 20 bases in between. The CDR3 loop is CASSPRAGSGSTEAFF. Here the CDR3 DNA reads TGTGCCAGCAGCCCGAGAGCGGGGTCCGGGAGCACTGAAGCTTTCTTT. Complete variable domain (other parts from reference TRBV7-8 and TRBJ1-1): GAGVSQSPRYKVAKRGQDVALRCDPISGHVSLFWYQQALGQGPEFLTYFQNEAQLDKSGLPSDRFFAERPEGSVSTLKIQRTQQEDSAVYLCASSPRAGSGSTEAFFGQGTRLTVV.

The chain links TRBV19 to TRBJ2-5; D call uncertain. CDR3 length: 13 amino acids. Germline CDR1 and CDR2: LNHDA and SQIVND (reference sequence). Deletions cut 1 base from V and 5 bases from J, with 8 bases between. The CDR3 nucleotides read TGTGCCAGTAGTATAGTCAGTGGTGAGACCCAGTACTTC. This encodes CASSIVSGETQYF.